This T cell receptor (beta chain) was documented in a study of radiation and T cells in renal cell carcinoma. The time point was: baseline pretreatment blood. Stated treatment: 15 Gy SBRT to primary tumor, nephrectomy 4 weeks later. Data came from immunoSEQ multiplex PCR; TCRdb stores just in-frame clones and leaves some out. This table holds 150,000 or so clones, over 75% found once. Overall study findings and caveats: In blood, top tumor clones expanded by 2 weeks, shrinking by 4.

This CDR3 spans 13 amino acids. Per the germline V gene, CDR1 is SGDLS and CDR2 is YYNGEE. V gave up 1 base and J gave up 1 base, with 5 bases separating them. Of note for this clone: The antigen is undetermined.

The sequence came from a woman aged 45-65 years with renal cell carcinoma. The chain has TRBV9 and TRBJ1-1; D gene unclear. Sequenced material: blood, taken from a patient whose treatment included radiotherapy and nephrectomy. CDR3 in DNA: TGTGCCAGCAGCGTAAATCAGAACACTGAAGCTTTCTTT. Its translation is CASSVNQNTEAFF.